This TCR beta chain was recovered during a study of control samples from healthy donors and cancer patients. Sequencing was performed with immunoSEQ multiplex PCR; in TCRdb, only in-frame clones are kept and a portion is missing. Counted here are about 190,000 clones, approximately 91% occurring once; the ten biggest clones make up over 1.5%. With regard to this clone: An end of the junction differs from the germline gene, which may be a read error.

This TCR came from a man aged 30 to 45 in good health. Sequencing input: blood.

The CDR3 DNA reads TGTGCCAGCAGTCTATCTAGCGATCTTGAGCAGTTCTTC. It encodes CASSLSSDLEQFF. This rearrangement joins TRBV27 to TRBJ2-1, with a possible D match to TRBD2 (6 bases). The germline CDR1 and CDR2 sequences are MNHEY and SMNVEV (reference sequence). This CDR3 comprises 13 residues.